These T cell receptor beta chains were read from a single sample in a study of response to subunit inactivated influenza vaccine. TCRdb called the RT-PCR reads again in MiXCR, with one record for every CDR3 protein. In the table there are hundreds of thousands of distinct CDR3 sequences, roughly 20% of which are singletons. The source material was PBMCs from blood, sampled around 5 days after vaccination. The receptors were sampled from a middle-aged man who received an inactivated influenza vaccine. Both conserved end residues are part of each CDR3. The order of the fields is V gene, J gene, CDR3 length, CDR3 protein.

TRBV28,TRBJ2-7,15,CASSLWGGRVYEQYF
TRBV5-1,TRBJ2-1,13,CASSRDRNNEQFF
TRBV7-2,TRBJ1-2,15,CASSGQSYSNYGYTF
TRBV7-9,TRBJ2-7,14,CASSELGPGGQQYF
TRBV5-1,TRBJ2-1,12,CASSLDRGITFF
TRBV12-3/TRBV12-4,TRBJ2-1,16,CASSSSASGGAHEQFF
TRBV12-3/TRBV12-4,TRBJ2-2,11,CASSRIGELFF
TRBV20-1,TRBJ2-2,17,CSAPSWREGLNTGELFF
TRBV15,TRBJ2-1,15,CATAAGESSYNEQFF
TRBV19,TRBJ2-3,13,CASRSSGKGTQYF
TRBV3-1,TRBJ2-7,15,CASSQGTLTWVEQSF
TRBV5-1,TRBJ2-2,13,CASSQASAGELFF
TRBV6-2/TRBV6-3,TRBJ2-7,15,CASSFKGLAIYEQYF
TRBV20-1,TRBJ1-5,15,CSARDQTPSNQPQHF
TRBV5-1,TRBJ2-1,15,CASSLADGRGNEQFF
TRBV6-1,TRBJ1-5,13,CASRRGGNQPQHF
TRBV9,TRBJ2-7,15,CASSVDRDRDYEQCF
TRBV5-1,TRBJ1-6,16,CASSLIPGLKDSPLHF
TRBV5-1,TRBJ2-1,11,CASSNRDSQFF
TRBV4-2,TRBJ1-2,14,CASSQVAGIRGYTF
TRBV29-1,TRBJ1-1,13,CSGKGIVNTEAFF
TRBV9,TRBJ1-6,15,CASSVDPGLGSPLHF
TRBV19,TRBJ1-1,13,CASRTVMNTEAFF
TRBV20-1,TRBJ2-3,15,CSPRGGTSRTDTQYF
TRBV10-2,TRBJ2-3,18,CASSELAVRQPKEDTQYF
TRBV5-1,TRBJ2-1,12,CASSQFSNEQFF
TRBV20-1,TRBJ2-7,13,CSARAQGVTYEDF
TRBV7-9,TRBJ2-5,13,CASSRFSQETQYF
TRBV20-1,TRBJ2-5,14,CSATSSGAQETQYF
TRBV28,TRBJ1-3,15,CASSTRWGSGNTIYF
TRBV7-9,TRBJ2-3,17,CASSLNGGGPSTDTQYF
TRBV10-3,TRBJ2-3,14,CACSSGLGTDTQYF
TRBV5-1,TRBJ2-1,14,CASVERGRGNEQFF
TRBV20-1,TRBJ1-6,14,CSARDQGGRSPLHF
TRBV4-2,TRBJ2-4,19,CASSLVASGQGLAKNIQYF
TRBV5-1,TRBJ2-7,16,CASSLVFLGQGYEQYF
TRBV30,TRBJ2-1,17,CAWRMVPGEISYNEQFF
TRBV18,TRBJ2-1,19,CASSPPALAGVTSYNEQFF
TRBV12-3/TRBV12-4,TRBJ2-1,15,CASGVGGSSYNEQFF
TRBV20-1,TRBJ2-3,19,CSAYPGQILGGPLTDTQYF
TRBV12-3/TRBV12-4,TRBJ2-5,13,CASSPGLPETQYF
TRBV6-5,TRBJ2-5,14,CASSFQRGEETQYF
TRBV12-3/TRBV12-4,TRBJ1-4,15,CASSLQLQKNEKLFF
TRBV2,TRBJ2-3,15,CASRGAGGSTDTQYF
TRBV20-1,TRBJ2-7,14,CSAGPSDSTYEQYF
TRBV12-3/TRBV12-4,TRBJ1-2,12,CASSPGTGGYTF
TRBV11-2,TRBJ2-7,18,CASSSRVGTSGSPYEQYF
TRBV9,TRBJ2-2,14,CASSVATGSGELFF
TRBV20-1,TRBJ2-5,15,CSARDGASAGETQYF
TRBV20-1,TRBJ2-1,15,CSAKSGGGSYNEQFF